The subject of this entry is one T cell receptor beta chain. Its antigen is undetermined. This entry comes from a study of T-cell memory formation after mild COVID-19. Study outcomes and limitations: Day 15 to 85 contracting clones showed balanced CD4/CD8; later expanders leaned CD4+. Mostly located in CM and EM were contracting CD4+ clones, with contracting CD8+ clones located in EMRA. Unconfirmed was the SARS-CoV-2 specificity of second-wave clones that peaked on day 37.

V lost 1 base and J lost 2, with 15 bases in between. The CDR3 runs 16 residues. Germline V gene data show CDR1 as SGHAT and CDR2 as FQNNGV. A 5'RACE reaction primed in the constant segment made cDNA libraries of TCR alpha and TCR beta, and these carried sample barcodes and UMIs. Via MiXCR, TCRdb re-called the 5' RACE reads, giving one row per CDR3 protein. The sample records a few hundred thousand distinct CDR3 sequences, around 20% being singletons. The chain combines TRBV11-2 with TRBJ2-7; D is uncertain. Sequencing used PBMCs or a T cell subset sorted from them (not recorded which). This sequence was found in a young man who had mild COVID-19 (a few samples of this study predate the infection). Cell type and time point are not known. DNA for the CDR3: TGTGCCAGCAGCTTAGCTGGCATCATCCGTCCCTACGAGCAGTACTTC. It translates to CASSLAGIIRPYEQYF.